This record covers a single TCR beta chain. Its antigen remains unknown. These data belong to a study of cytomegalovirus exposure and HLA in healthy donors. Study-wide results and limits: In a later analysis, most CMV-associated TCR beta chains appeared HLA-restricted. The authors judged a highly shared variant cluster likely a sequencing artifact.

V was clipped by 0 bases and J by 6 bases; unmatched bases: 8. Per germline, CDR1 LGHNA and CDR2 YSLEER. The CDR3 is 17 amino acids. PCR used 60 Vbeta primers and 13 Jbeta primers. Assay: immunoSEQ multiplex PCR; the TCRdb copy retains only in-frame clones and omits some. This repertoire shows 35,000 to 45,000 clones, roughly 50% found once; its top ten account for 6.2%. The chain recombines TRBV4-3 with TRBJ2-5, with TRBD2 identical over 12 bases. The sequenced material came from PBMCs. This receptor was identified in a woman aged 40 to 49 in good health and CMV-seropositive. This chain's CDR3 is CASSQERASGGAKTQYF. In DNA, the CDR3 is TGCGCCAGCAGCCAAGAACGGGCTAGCGGGGGGGCCAAGACCCAGTACTTC.